Listed below are T cell receptor beta chains from one sample, sequenced in a study of shared clonotypes between healthy human individuals. Repertoires were generated with immunoSEQ multiplex PCR, while TCRdb's copy carries only in-frame clones and drops some. The data contain around 550,000 clones, 85% to 95% of them singletons. The specimen sequenced was naive CD8+ T cells sorted from blood. The source is a woman aged 25 to 39 in good health. CDR3s include the opening cysteine and the closing phenylalanine or tryptophan. Each record gives: CDR3 length, V gene, D gene, clone size, J gene, CDR3 protein, CDR3 DNA. A D gene is named only where the DNA matches it firmly. Clone size is shown for a subset of rows, as once, few, many or a class of expanded clone.

16,TRBV9,-,-,TRBJ2-1,CASSVAGAGPGNEQFF,TGTGCCAGCAGCGTAGCTGGCGCAGGGCCCGGGAATGAGCAGTTCTTC
14,TRBV29-1,TRBD1,-,TRBJ2-4,CSVDVGQGSNIQYF,TGCAGCGTTGATGTAGGACAGGGCTCGAACATTCAGTACTTC
14,TRBV21-1,-,once,TRBJ1-1,CASSKTGGGTEAFF,TGTGCCAGCAGCAAAACAGGGGGCGGCACTGAAGCTTTCTTT
13,TRBV2,TRBD1,-,TRBJ2-7,CASIGQGAHEQYF,TGTGCCAGCATCGGGCAGGGGGCCCACGAGCAGTACTTC
13,TRBV9,-,-,TRBJ2-7,CASSPTDIYEQYF,TGTGCCAGCAGCCCAACTGATATCTACGAGCAGTACTTC
13,TRBV11-2,-,-,TRBJ2-7,CASSPGESYEQYF,TGTGCCAGCAGCCCCGGCGAGAGCTACGAGCAGTACTTC
14,TRBV27,-,-,TRBJ2-7,CASSLRSGTYEQYF,TGTGCCAGCAGTTTAAGGAGCGGTACCTACGAGCAGTACTTC
13,TRBV7-9,-,-,TRBJ2-1,CASSQGTYNEQFF,TGTGCCAGCAGCCAAGGGACTTACAATGAGCAGTTCTTC
15,TRBV19,TRBD2,-,TRBJ2-1,CASSMGTSGYNEQFF,TGTGCCAGTAGTATGGGGACTAGCGGCTACAATGAGCAGTTCTTC
16,TRBV4-1,-,-,TRBJ1-2,CASSQEAGIINYGYTF,TGCGCCAGCAGCCAAGAAGCGGGTATCATTAACTATGGCTACACCTTC
16,TRBV27,-,-,TRBJ2-7,CASSGSGGQFWGEQYF,TGTGCCAGCAGTGGCTCCGGTGGACAGTTTTGGGGTGAGCAGTACTTC
14,TRBV19,-,-,TRBJ2-7,CASSSPADLYEQYF,TGTGCCAGTAGTTCCCCGGCGGACCTATACGAGCAGTACTTC
13,TRBV6-6,TRBD1,-,TRBJ1-1,CASSDRGGTEAFF,TGTGCCAGCAGCGACAGGGGAGGCACTGAAGCTTTCTTT
14,TRBV7-2,TRBD2,-,TRBJ2-4,CASSLGLAGNIQYF,TGTGCCAGCAGCTTAGGACTAGCAGGAAACATTCAGTACTTC
17,TRBV7-3,-,-,TRBJ2-3,CASSSSPTDLYTDTQYF,TGTGCCAGCAGCTCAAGCCCCACGGACTTGTACACAGATACGCAGTATTTT
14,TRBV27,-,-,TRBJ1-4,CASSTTGSNEKLFF,TGTGCCAGCAGTACAACAGGGTCGAACGAAAAACTGTTTTTT
14,TRBV7-9,-,-,TRBJ1-4,CASSLKQNNEKLFF,TGTGCCAGCAGCTTAAAACAGAACAATGAAAAACTGTTTTTT
16,TRBV7-9,TRBD1,once,TRBJ1-2,CASSLVTGAPARGYTF,TGTGCCAGCAGCTTAGTAACAGGGGCCCCCGCACGTGGCTACACCTTC
15,TRBV9,-,-,TRBJ2-7,CASSVSSAKSYEQYF,TGTGCCAGCAGCGTGTCTAGCGCTAAGTCCTACGAGCAGTACTTC
14,TRBV27,-,-,TRBJ2-7,CASRPRQDHYEQYF,TGTGCCAGCAGACCGAGACAGGACCACTACGAGCAGTACTTC
18,TRBV6-1,-,-,TRBJ2-7,CASSEGKYGRGRFYEQYF,TGTGCCAGCAGTGAAGGGAAGTATGGTCGGGGGCGGTTCTACGAGCAGTACTTC
17,TRBV2,TRBD2,-,TRBJ2-1,CAIGPGTSGRDYNEQFF,TGTGCCATCGGTCCCGGGACTAGCGGGAGAGACTACAATGAGCAGTTCTTC